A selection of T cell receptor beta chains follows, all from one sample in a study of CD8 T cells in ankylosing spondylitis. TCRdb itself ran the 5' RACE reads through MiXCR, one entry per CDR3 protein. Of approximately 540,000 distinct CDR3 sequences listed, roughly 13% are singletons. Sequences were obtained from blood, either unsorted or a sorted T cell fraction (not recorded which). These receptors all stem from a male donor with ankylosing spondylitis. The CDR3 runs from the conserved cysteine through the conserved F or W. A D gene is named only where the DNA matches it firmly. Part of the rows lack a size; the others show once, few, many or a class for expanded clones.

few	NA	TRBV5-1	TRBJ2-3	CASSLEARSTDTQYF	TGCGCCAGCAGCTTGGAGGCCAGAAGCACAGATACGCAGTATTTT
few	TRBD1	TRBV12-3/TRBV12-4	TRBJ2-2	CASNHPGGRGELFF	TGTGCCAGCAACCACCCAGGGGGCAGGGGGGAGCTGTTTTTT
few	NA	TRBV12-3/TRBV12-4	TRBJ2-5	CASREGGARGETQYF	TGTGCCAGCAGAGAGGGCGGGGCGAGGGGGGAGACCCAGTACTTC
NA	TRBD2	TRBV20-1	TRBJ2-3	CSARSGRALKDTQYF	TGCAGTGCTAGAAGCGGGAGGGCCTTAAAAGATACGCAGTATTTT
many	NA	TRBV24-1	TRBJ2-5	CATSDLEGYGETQYF	TGTGCCACCAGTGATTTGGAGGGGTACGGAGAGACCCAGTACTTC
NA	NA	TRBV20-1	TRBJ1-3	CSARTGAGNTIYF	TGCAGTGCTAGAACGGGGGCTGGAAACACCATATATTTT
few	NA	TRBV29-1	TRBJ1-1	CSVEEGIVTEAFF	TGCAGCGTTGAAGAGGGGATTGTCACTGAAGCTTTCTTT
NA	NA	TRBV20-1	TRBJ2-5	CSASPVDLETQYF	TGCAGTGCTAGTCCGGTGGATTTGGAGACCCAGTACTTC
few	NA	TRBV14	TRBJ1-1	CASSRGHLNTEAFF	TGTGCCAGCAGCCGGGGACATTTGAACACTGAAGCTTTCTTT
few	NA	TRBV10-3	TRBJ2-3	CAIATAPSTDTQYF	TGTGCCATCGCGACAGCCCCTAGCACAGATACGCAGTATTTT
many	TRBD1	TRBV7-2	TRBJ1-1	CASSWTGVNTEAFF	TGTGCCAGCAGCTGGACAGGGGTGAACACTGAAGCTTTCTTT
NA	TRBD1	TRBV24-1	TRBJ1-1	CATSDSGGGMNTEAFF	TGTGCCACCAGTGACTCTGGAGGGGGCATGAACACTGAAGCTTTCTTT
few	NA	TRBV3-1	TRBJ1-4	CASSQGDSGNEKLFF	TGTGCCAGCAGCCAAGGCGACTCTGGTAATGAAAAACTGTTTTTT
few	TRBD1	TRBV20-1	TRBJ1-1	CSARGQGTEAFF	TGCAGTGCTAGGGGACAGGGCACTGAAGCTTTCTTT
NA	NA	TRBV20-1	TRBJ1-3	CSAHRAGNTIYF	TGCAGTGCTCACAGGGCTGGAAACACCATATATTTT